This TCR beta chain was recovered during a study of T cells in Graves' hyperthyroidism and ophthalmopathy (dated by TCRdb to the late 2010s). Study-level background: Peripheral blood was sampled at the time of initial diagnosis, prior to any treatment. To identify distinguishing TCR V-J signatures, a discovery cohort of around 100 patients was used, comprising 40 to 45 with Graves' ophthalmopathy and some 60 with stable Graves' hyperthyroidism. For training and testing, the 100 or so patients in the discovery cohort were randomly divided in a 7:3 ratio. Prospective prediction of ophthalmopathy was tested in an independent validation cohort consisting of fewer than 20 hyperthyroidism patients and approximately 16 patients who later progressed to ophthalmopathy. After sampling, hyperthyroidism patients received methimazole starting at 30 mg daily, and ophthalmopathy patients received high-dose intravenous methylprednisolone. The study also compared thyroid tissue and blood T-cell repertoires from several Graves' hyperthyroidism patients. According to the paper, TCR Vbeta CDR3 sequencing was carried out on 135 peripheral blood samples, which came from about 45 ophthalmopathy, approximately 72 hyperthyroidism and about 17 progressor patients.

General study outcomes and caveats: In validation, the model predicted progression to ophthalmopathy with approximately 69% sensitivity and less than 80% specificity, a median of approximately 6.7 months before onset. No statistical method was used to fix the sample size in advance, and group allocation was not hidden from the investigators. A model built on a 13 V-J signature distinguished ophthalmopathy from stable hyperthyroidism, reaching 87.88% sensitivity and about 81% specificity in cross-validation and 80%/75% in testing. Most expanded thyroid clonotypes (frequency above 0.001) were also detected in blood, suggesting blood repertoires may reflect thyroid immune responses.

This clonotype has a count of ten or more. There is no known antigen for this receptor. No clone much larger than this one lies a single base away; base qualities are absent. TCR beta CDR3 regions were amplified from RNA transcripts. The TCR CDR3 was subjected to a first round of RT-PCR using the HTBI primer set and the Qiagen OneStep RT-PCR kit. Libraries were constructed in a second round of multiplex PCR, after which size selection and purification were carried out. Libraries were sequenced paired-end with 100 bp reads on an Illumina HiSeq2000. The study's processing was this. SOAPnuke was used to process the raw data, throwing out any read that contained adapters or uncalled bases, had a mean Phred below 15, or lacked an exact constant-primer or identifier match. COPE v1.2.5 was used to merge high-quality paired reads, and clonotypes were defined as unique nucleotide sequences. MiTCR v1.1 was used to align the clonotypes against IMGT TRBV, TRBD and TRBJ reference segments. The analysis included only V-J combinations with a frequency above 0.0001, which together covered approximately 99% of the repertoires. The TCS score was defined as the ratio of F50 (clonal expansion) to E x V (chaos), calculated using BLOSUM62-based TCRdist between CDR3 peptides within each V-J. Welch's t-statistics and random forest reduced around 510 V-J features to about 12, which were used in a naive Bayes classifier (R e1071). The similarity between thyroid and blood repertoires was quantified using the Morisita-Horn index. Through fastp at Q25 and MiXCR, TCRdb rebuilt clones from the public reads, retaining in-frame beta chains. Identical CDR3 protein sequences are pooled into one entry, listed with their most common genes and DNA. TCRdb, not the original authors, processed these V and J calls. This sample gives around 720,000 distinct CDR3 sequences in total; roughly a third of them show up just once. The ten most abundant clones make up around 32% of the sample.

Looking up the germline V gene yields CDR1 SGHDN and CDR2 FVKESK. Cut back by 2 bases and 3 bases, the V and J ends lie 7 bases apart. Inclusive of the bounding cysteine and phenylalanine, the CDR3 is 13 residues long. Only the CDR3 region is kept as DNA, spanning 39 bases read in frame from base 1. Graves' hyperthyroidism was defined as stable when no progression to ophthalmopathy occurred over 18 months of follow-up. The hyperthyroidism patients were between 18 and 65 years old and newly diagnosed, with a disease duration of less than 2 months. Patients with uncontrolled infections, other autoimmune diseases, pregnancy or lactation were excluded. Diagnoses relied on clinical symptoms, serum thyroxine and TRAb, thyroid ultrasound and orbital computed tomography. PBMCs were separated from roughly 10 ml of fresh peripheral blood using Ficoll-Paque density gradient centrifugation. Total RNA was extracted using Trizol reagent, and RNA quality was assessed on an Agilent 2100 Bioanalyzer.

Here the chain combines TRBV14 and TRBJ1-1; the D segment cannot be called with confidence. Sequencing was done on a sample of blood. The receptor was derived from a woman in her thirties or forties with Graves' hyperthyroidism. The CDR3 here reads CASSQSRHTEAFF. The nucleotide sequence reads as follows: TGTGCCAGCAGCCAATCACGGCACACTGAAGCTTTCTTT.